The text below deals with one T cell receptor beta chain. This clone was counted only a few times. The target of this receptor is not known. No base quality information exists; no much larger clone differs at one position. These data originate in a study of T cell responses to AZD1222 COVID-19 vaccine (dated by TCRdb to 2020 to 2023). In the study overall: A total of 230 to 250 trial participants underwent TCR sequencing, of whom around 210 had received two doses of AZD1222 and approximately 25 had received two doses of the MenACWY control vaccine. Enrollment into the trials was organized by age into subgroups of 18-55, 56-69 and 70-plus years, and those subgroups contained approximately 150, 30 and 60 TCR-sequenced participants, respectively.

On the study overall, not on this receptor specifically: In the small 56-69-year group, the increase in depth fell short of significance, most likely because of low power. Only six AZD1222 recipients were SARS-CoV-2 seropositive at baseline, limiting conclusions about previously exposed vaccinees. The vaccine-associated CD4 TCRs covered the entire spike protein, and the dominant responses fell in regions 160-218 and 743-854. A significant rise in spike-specific TCR breadth and depth was observed after two AZD1222 doses relative to day 0 and relative to MenACWY recipients. Because no day 14 peak-response samples were available, the repertoires could be characterized only after the peak T cell response. Participants were mostly white British, with more females than males. The authors suggested clonal diversity may have been underestimated. Nearly half of unique spike-specific TCRs reportedly recognized epitopes outside regions mutated in the B.1.351 and B.1.1.7 variants.

The time point label of this sample denotes: about 28 days (+/-7) after the second vaccine dose. Because spike-specific TCR depth and breadth did not differ between the two schedules, AZD1222 recipients who got a second dose at roughly 4 weeks were pooled with those who got a second dose at roughly 12 weeks. Vaccinee samples came from UK trials COV001 and COV002, including a single-blind randomized controlled phase 2/3 trial of AZD1222 (ChAdOx1 nCoV-19) in healthy adults. Trial participant PBMC samples were collected at day 0 and day 28 after the second dose for TCRbeta chain sequencing. Compared with germline, V lacks 0 bases and J lacks 3 bases; bases without a gene match: 1. Spanning cysteine to phenylalanine, the CDR3 consists of 16 amino acids. The retained sequence is limited to the CDR3, 48 bases, with the frame set at the first base. Looking up the germline V gene yields CDR1 MNHEY and CDR2 SVGAGI.

The CDR3 regions of human TCRbeta chains were subjected to immunosequencing. The study's processing was this. TCRs in the repertoires were compared against a reference library of SARS-CoV-2-specific TCRs that had been generated with the MIRA antigen-specificity platform. Breadth was defined as the fraction of unique TCRs that were SARS-CoV-2-associated, and depth was defined as the fraction of total T cells that were SARS-CoV-2-associated. Using the MIRA data, each spike-specific TCR was assigned both to the spike region to which the TCR was reactive and to a CD4 or CD8 class. Log10-transformed breadth and depth values were compared by one-way ANOVA with Sidak's multiple comparisons tests. In its TCRdb copy, this immuneACCESS table keeps in-frame sequences only and misses some clones. Where compared with another copy, unresolved V genes explain less than half of these, and the others have no known cause. D and trimming were read from the DNA, whereas the V and J calls and clone size are those reported in that table. The sample table contains about 85,000 clones; only one count was recorded for about 85% of them. Roughly 4.3% of the sample goes to the ten largest clones.

This clonotype was sampled from an adult who received the AZD1222 COVID-19 vaccine. The sample was peripheral blood, taken 28 days after the second AZD1222 dose. Recombination connected TRBV6-5 to TRBJ2-7, and 14 bases in between align with TRBD2. The CDR3 here reads CASSYSGLAGDYEQYF. The DNA is TGTGCCAGCAGTTACTCGGGACTAGCGGGAGACTACGAGCAGTACTTC.